These T cell receptor beta chains were read from a single sample in a study of shared clonotypes between healthy human individuals. Assay: immunoSEQ multiplex PCR; the TCRdb copy retains only in-frame clones and omits some. Found here are about 600,000 clones, 97% of them singletons; the top ten hold about 0.06%. Sequenced material: naive CD4+ T cells sorted from blood. The origin of the receptors is a woman in her 30s in good health. Each CDR3 is given with its conserved first and last residue. A D gene is named only where the DNA matches it firmly. The size of a clone is reported for some rows only, either as once, few or many, or as a class for expanded clones.

abundance,d_gene,j_gene,v_gene,CDR3nt,CDR3aa
.,TRBD2,TRBJ2-7,TRBV28,TGTGCCAGCAGTCGAGGACTAGTCCCCTACGAGCAGTACTTC,CASSRGLVPYEQYF
.,TRBD1,TRBJ2-1,TRBV6-1,TGTGCCAGCATGCGGTTATCTGGGACAGGGGAGGTCTTC,CASMRLSGTGEVF
.,TRBD2,TRBJ2-5,TRBV6-5,TGTGCCAGCAGTTCCCGACTAGCCCGCCAAGAGACCCAGTACTTC,CASSSRLARQETQYF
.,TRBD1,TRBJ2-3,TRBV28,TGTGCCAGCCTTTTCGGCAGGGGGCAAGGTAATGGGGCGCAGTATTTT,CASLFGRGQGNGAQYF
.,TRBD1,TRBJ2-7,TRBV5-1,TGCGCCAGCAGCTTGGGGGGCGGGACAGGAACCTACGAGCAGTACTTC,CASSLGGGTGTYEQYF
.,.,TRBJ1-1,TRBV28,TGTGCCAGCAGTTTGGACTGGGACCGATTGAACACTGAAGCTTTCTTT,CASSLDWDRLNTEAFF
.,.,TRBJ1-4,TRBV28,TGTGCCAGCGGTGCAAAGGGGGTGTGGGAAAAACTGTTTTTT,CASGAKGVWEKLFF
.,TRBD1,TRBJ2-2,TRBV28,TGTGCCAGCCGGACAGGGACGAACACCGGGGAGCTGTTTTTT,CASRTGTNTGELFF
.,TRBD2,TRBJ2-2,TRBV28,TGTGGAGTCCTAGCGGGAAACACCGGGGAGCTGTTTTTT,CGVLAGNTGELFF
once,.,TRBJ1-1,TRBV6-5,TGTGCCAGCAGGGGGGTCAACACTGAAGCTTTCTTT,CASRGVNTEAFF
.,.,TRBJ2-7,TRBV6-1,TGTGCCAGCACACAAAGTATACACGAGCAGTACTTC,CASTQSIHEQYF
.,.,TRBJ2-7,TRBV18,TGTGCCAGCTCAGCAACAGGGGAGCAGTACTTC,CASSATGEQYF
.,TRBD2,TRBJ2-7,TRBV5-1,TGCGCCAGCAGTCCGGCTCTAGCGGGAACCGCCGAGCAGTACTTC,CASSPALAGTAEQYF
.,TRBD1,TRBJ2-2,TRBV28,TGTGCCAGCAGGGACCGGACAGGGGGTGGCGGGGAGCTGTTTTTT,CASRDRTGGGGELFF
.,.,TRBJ1-4,TRBV7-9,TGTGCCAGCGGCAGGGGCCAGGGAGAAAAACTGTTTTTT,CASGRGQGEKLFF
.,TRBD1,TRBJ2-7,TRBV7-9,TGTGCCAGCAGCCAAGAGGGGACAGGGGGCTACCACGAGCAGTACTTC,CASSQEGTGGYHEQYF
.,TRBD2,TRBJ2-1,TRBV19,TGTGCCAGTAGTATACGGGGACTAAAGGACAATGAGCAGTTCTTC,CASSIRGLKDNEQFF
.,TRBD1,TRBJ1-1,TRBV28,TGTGCCACTTACAGGGGGTTGAACACTGAAGCTTTCTTT,CATYRGLNTEAFF